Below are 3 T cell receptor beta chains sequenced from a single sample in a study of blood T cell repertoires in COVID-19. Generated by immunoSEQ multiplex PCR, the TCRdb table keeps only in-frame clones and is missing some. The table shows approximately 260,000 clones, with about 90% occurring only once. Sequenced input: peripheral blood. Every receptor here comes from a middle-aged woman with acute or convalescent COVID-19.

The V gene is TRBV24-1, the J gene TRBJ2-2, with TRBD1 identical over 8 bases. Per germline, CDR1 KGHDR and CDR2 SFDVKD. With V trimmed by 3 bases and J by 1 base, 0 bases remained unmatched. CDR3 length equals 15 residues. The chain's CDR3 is CATSDGTGNTGELFF. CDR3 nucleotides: TGTGCCACCAGTGATGGGACAGGGAACACCGGGGAGCTGTTTTTT.

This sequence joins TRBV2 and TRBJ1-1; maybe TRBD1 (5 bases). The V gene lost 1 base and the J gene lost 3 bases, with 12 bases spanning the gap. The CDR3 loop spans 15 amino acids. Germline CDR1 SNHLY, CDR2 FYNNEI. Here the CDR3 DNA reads TGTGCCAGCAGTGAAGATAGGGGTGGTGACACTGAAGCTTTCTTT. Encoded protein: CASSEDRGGDTEAFF.

The CDR3 reads CASSKGGRANTEAFF. DNA for the CDR3: TGTGCCAGCAGCAAAGGGGGCAGGGCGAACACTGAAGCTTTCTTT. The rearrangement joins TRBV21-1 to TRBJ1-1; TRBD1, as called in the table, went unchecked against the DNA. TRBV21-1 is a pseudogene. The CDR3 length is 15 residues.